The 23 T cell receptor beta chains reported below all come from one sample, sequenced in a study of blood T cell repertoires in COVID-19. Produced via immunoSEQ multiplex PCR; TCRdb's table is partial and in-frame only. The table includes about 140,000 clones, about four fifths detected once. The source material was PBMCs or T cells enriched from blood (not recorded which). Every receptor here comes from a woman aged 18-30 years who had been exposed to COVID-19.

The J gene is TRBJ1-4, the V gene TRBV25-1; 8 nucleotides agree with TRBD1. Germline V gene lookup returns CDR1 MGHDK and CDR2 SYGVNS. The V gene end was trimmed by 0 bases and the J gene end by 7 bases; junction bases not matched to a gene: 7. The CDR3 has 16 residues. CDR3 sequence: CASSEYKQGAGEKLFF. DNA for the CDR3: TGTGCCAGCAGTGAATATAAGCAGGGGGCCGGTGAAAAACTGTTTTTT. Complete variable domain (other parts from reference TRBV25-1 and TRBJ1-4): EADIYQTPRYLVIGTGKKITLECSQTMGHDKMYWYQQDPGMELHLIHYSYGVNSTEKGDLSSESTVSRIRTEHFPLTLESARPSHTSQYLCASSEYKQGAGEKLFFGSGTQLSVL.

The chain uses TRBV7-3 and TRBJ2-1, with 10 bases lining up with TRBD2. Germline CDR1 SGHTA, CDR2 FQGTGA. V dropped 2 bases and J dropped 6; count of bases not matched to a gene: 1. The CDR3 sequence is 14 residues long. CDR3 region: CASSLGLAVNEQFF. The CDR3 DNA follows: TGTGCCAGCAGCTTAGGACTAGCGGTCAATGAGCAGTTCTTC.

V gene TRBV5-5 combines with J gene TRBJ1-2, with 9 bases aligning to TRBD1. CDR1 is SGHKS, CDR2 YYEKEE, per germline (reference sequence). The length of the CDR3 is 15 residues. Trimming took 4 bases from V and 5 from J; bases not matched to a gene: 9. In DNA form, the CDR3 reads TGTGCCAGCAGCGGAACAGGGGGCGCTGGGTATGGCTACACCTTC. This gives the protein CASSGTGGAGYGYTF.

The V call is TRBV9, the J call TRBJ1-4; tentatively, D is TRBD1 (5 bases). V gave up 0 bases and J gave up 7 bases, with 16 bases separating them. The CDR3 runs 16 residues. Germline CDR1 and CDR2: SGDLS and YYNGEE. The CDR3 loop reads CASSVGGGARGEKLFF. CDR3 in DNA: TGTGCCAGCAGCGTAGGGGGCGGCGCGCGGGGTGAAAAACTGTTTTTT.

This chain uses TRBV11-2 with TRBJ2-7; 7 nucleotides align to TRBD1. This CDR3 has 14 amino acids. Per germline, CDR1 SGHAT and CDR2 FQNNGV. With V trimmed by 4 bases and J by 0 bases, 3 bases remained unmatched. The CDR3 DNA sequence: TGTGCCAGCAGCTGGGACAGCTACTCCTACGAGCAGTACTTC. This translates into CASSWDSYSYEQYF.

The CDR3 coding sequence is TGTGCCAGCAGTTTCTCTGGGCAGGCCGAGCAGTACTTC. Translation: CASSFSGQAEQYF. The genes are TRBV28 and TRBJ2-7; D remains ambiguous. Germline values: CDR1 MDHEN, CDR2 SYDVKM. The CDR3 consists of 13 residues. V was shortened by 3 bases and J by 6 bases, with 12 bases between the two germline ends.

This rearrangement joins TRBV18 to TRBJ1-1; no clear D gene. Trimming left V 0 bases short and J 7 bases short, with 15 bases between. Per the germline V gene, CDR1 is KGHSH and CDR2 is LQKENI. The CDR3 is 15 residues long. CDR3 DNA sequence: TGTGCCAGCTCACCACCCCGGGGTGGTAGCAATGAAGCTTTCTTT. As protein: CASSPPRGGSNEAFF.

This clone was recorded many times. The chain is built from TRBV15 and TRBJ1-4; 9 nucleotides match TRBD1. V gave up 0 bases and J gave up 6 bases; unmatched junction bases: 5. Germline V CDR1 and CDR2: LNHNV, YYDKDF (reference sequence). CDR3 length: 16 residues. The CDR3 nucleotides are TGTGCCACCAGCAGAGACGGGACAGGGACGGATGAAAAACTGTTTTTT. Its translation is CATSRDGTGTDEKLFF.

The J gene is TRBJ2-7, the V gene TRBV28; 7 bases are shared with TRBD2. V lost 6 bases and J lost 4; bases outside the gene matches: 15. Germline V gene lookup returns CDR1 MDHEN and CDR2 SYDVKM. This CDR3 has 16 amino acids. CDR3 sequence reads: CASSATFSGASYEQYF. CDR3 in DNA: TGTGCCAGCAGCGCTACGTTCAGCGGGGCTTCTTACGAGCAGTACTTC. The variable domain in full, with the rest retrieved from reference TRBV28 and TRBJ2-7, is DVKVTQSSRYLVKRTGEKVFLECVQDMDHENMFWYRQDPGLGLRLIYFSYDVKMKEKGDIPEGYSVSREKKERFSLILESASTNQTSMYLCASSATFSGASYEQYFGPGTRLTVT.

The V gene is TRBV20-1, the J gene TRBJ2-7, with a tentative D call TRBD1 (6 bases). There are 11 residues in the CDR3. CDR1 and CDR2 from the germline V gene are DFQATT and SNEGSKA (reference sequence). Trimming cost V 6 bases and J 7 bases, with 13 bases left between them. The CDR3 region has the DNA TGCAGTGCCCCGGACAGACATGAGCAGTACTTC. Amino acids: CSAPDRHEQYF.

The genes are TRBV4-3 and TRBJ2-2; 8 nucleotides align to TRBD2. This CDR3 has 17 residues. Germline lookup yields CDR1 LGHNA and CDR2 YSLEER. J lost 4 bases, V lost 1 base, and 8 bases had no gene match. CDR3 DNA sequence: TGCGCCAGCAGCCAAGTCGGAGCTAGCGGGCCCACCGGGGAGCTGTTTTTT. Its translation is CASSQVGASGPTGELFF.

CDR3 in amino acids: CASSPTGFYGYTF. In nucleotides, the CDR3 is TGTGCCAGTAGTCCCACAGGGTTCTATGGCTACACCTTC. The V gene is TRBV19, the J gene TRBJ1-2; a possible D gene is TRBD1 (6 bases). V dropped 5 bases and J dropped 4 bases, with 11 bases sitting between them. The CDR3 consists of 13 residues. Germline-derived CDR1 and CDR2 are LNHDA and SQIVND (reference sequence).

The CDR3, as DNA: TGTGCCAGTAGTCTAACCGAGCCCTCTTCGTACAATGAGCAGTTCTTC. Translation gives CASSLTEPSSYNEQFF. This sequence joins TRBV19 and TRBJ2-1, with D unclear. CDR1 is LNHDA, CDR2 SQIVND, per germline (reference sequence). Trimming removed 5 bases at V and 4 bases at J, with 18 bases between. There are 16 residues in the CDR3.

The chain uses TRBV5-1 and TRBJ2-3; maybe TRBD2 (6 bases). There are 14 residues in the CDR3. CDR1 SGHRS and CDR2 YFSETQ come from the germline V gene. V lost 5 bases, J lost 0 bases, and 10 bases lay in between. The CDR3 loop is CASRRDLSTDTQYF. The CDR3 DNA reads TGCGCCAGCAGGCGGGACCTCAGCACAGATACGCAGTATTTT.

CDR3 residues: CASSEQPSGSSYNEQFF. DNA for the CDR3: TGCGCCAGCAGCGAACAACCTAGCGGGAGCTCCTACAATGAGCAGTTCTTC. V gene TRBV5-1 combines with J gene TRBJ2-1, with TRBD2 matching over 10 bases. In germline, CDR1 is SGHRS, CDR2 YFSETQ. Unmatched junction bases numbered 7, after V lost 4 bases and J lost 0 bases. The CDR3 runs 17 residues.

This rearrangement joins TRBV6-5 to TRBJ1-2; D not certain. CDR3 size: 11 residues. Germline assignment: CDR1 MNHEY and CDR2 SVGAGI. V was clipped by 6 bases and J by 11 bases, with 13 bases between them. The CDR3 nucleotides are TGTGCCAGCAGCCGGGATCACACATACACCTTC. Its protein is CASSRDHTYTF.

The rearrangement joins TRBV19 to TRBJ2-7; 8 bases line up with TRBD2. The CDR3 consists of 13 residues. Trimming at V came to 0 bases and at J to 11 bases, leaving 6 bases not matched to a gene. Germline CDR1 LNHDA, CDR2 SQIVND (reference sequence). CDR3 sequence (DNA): TGTGCCAGTAGTATAGAGTCTGCGGGAGGAAAGTACTTC. Encoded protein: CASSIESAGGKYF.

CDR3 sequence reads: CASSPTAQTSGRAQEQFF. DNA for the CDR3: TGCGCCAGCAGCCCCACAGCCCAGACTAGCGGGAGGGCCCAGGAGCAGTTCTTC. The chain joins TRBV4-1 to TRBJ2-1, with TRBD2 matching over 14 bases. CDR3 length: 18 amino acids. In germline, CDR1 is MGHRA, CDR2 YSYEKL. Trimming took 4 bases from V and 10 from J; bases not matched to a gene: 15.

The J gene is TRBJ2-7, the V gene TRBV4-3; TRBD1 matches at 8 bases. V shed 0 bases and J 2 bases; nucleotides not matched to a gene: 6. The CDR3 runs to 16 residues. Germline V gene data show CDR1 as LGHNA and CDR2 as YSLEER. The CDR3 DNA is TGCGCCAGCAGCCAAGATTTGGGGACAGGTCCCTACGAGCAGTACTTC. This translates into CASSQDLGTGPYEQYF.

The chain recombines TRBV5-1 with TRBJ2-3; TRBD2 aligns across 11 bases. The CDR3 spans 14 residues. V shed 2 bases, J shed 4 bases, and the junction held 0 bases outside the gene matches. CDR1 is SGHRS and CDR2 is YFSETQ in the germline V gene. The CDR3 bases are TGCGCCAGCAGCTTTAGCGGGAGGGCAGATACGCAGTATTTT. It encodes CASSFSGRADTQYF.

The chain is built from TRBV30 and TRBJ1-3, with TRBD1 matching 9 bases. Per germline, CDR1 GTSNPN and CDR2 SVGIG (reference sequence). The CDR3 consists of 15 residues. Trimming at V came to 0 bases and at J to 3 bases, leaving 3 bases not matched to a gene. The CDR3: CAWSVQGARGNTIYF. The CDR3 DNA reads as TGTGCCTGGAGTGTACAGGGGGCGCGTGGAAACACCATATATTTT. The full variable domain, with the rest looked up from reference TRBV30 and TRBJ1-3, is SQTIHQWPATLVQPVGSPLSLECTVEGTSNPNLYWYRQAAGRGLQLLFYSVGIGQISSEVPQNLSASRPQDRQFILSSKKLLLSDSGFYLCAWSVQGARGNTIYFGEGSWLTVV.

The chain uses TRBV19 and TRBJ1-2, with D uncertain. Per germline, CDR1 LNHDA and CDR2 SQIVND (reference sequence). V lost 4 bases and J 4 bases, leaving 4 bases between the germline ends. The CDR3 sequence is 11 residues long. CDR3 bases: TGTGCCAGTAGTACTATCTATGGCTACACCTTC. The encoded protein is CASSTIYGYTF.

This chain connects TRBV7-8 to TRBJ2-3; the D gene is possibly TRBD1 (6 bases). The germline CDR1 and CDR2 sequences are SGHVS and FQNEAQ. The CDR3 spans 15 residues. V dropped 4 bases and J dropped 0 bases, with 11 bases sitting between them. The CDR3 region has the DNA TGTGCCAGCAGCTGGTTGACAGGAAGCACAGATACGCAGTATTTT. Protein: CASSWLTGSTDTQYF.